This record concerns one T cell receptor beta chain sequence. Primed by a sample-barcoded 5' primer and a J-beta primer mix, a second PCR proceeded for 7 to 11 cycles. TCRdb fed the 5' RACE reads into MiXCR, producing one record per CDR3 protein. The table has around 1.5 million distinct CDR3 sequences, around 55% seen once. The data are from a study of blood T cells in healthy people across ages. V lost 6 bases and J 5 bases, leaving 8 bases between the germline ends. The CDR3 runs to 12 residues. Sequencing was carried out using blood. The origin of this receptor is a man between 18 and 35 years old in good health. The V and J genes are TRBV12-3 or TRBV12-4 and TRBJ1-5, with D tentatively TRBD1 (5 bases). CDR3: CASRRGYQPQHF. CDR3 nucleotide sequence: TGTGCCAGCAGAAGGGGTTATCAGCCCCAGCATTTT.